This record concerns one TCR beta chain sequence. The antigen is not known. The data were obtained in a study of shared clonotypes between healthy human individuals. Study-level results: Sampling included only blood; tissue repertoires likely differ. Non-shared clonotypes had lower generation probabilities than those shared by all four donors.

This CDR3 has 14 residues. The V gene lost 8 bases and the J gene lost 0 bases, with 14 bases spanning the gap. CDR1 is MNHEY, CDR2 SMNVEV, per germline (reference sequence). Only in-frame clones appear in the TCRdb table, and some are missing; sequencing was by immunoSEQ multiplex PCR. The sample yields around 600,000 clones, 85% to 95% seen once. The naive CD8 subset, CD45RO-negative cells positively selected for CCR7, excluded terminally differentiated effector memory CD45RA+ cells. The chain recombines TRBV27 with TRBJ2-7; D is tentatively TRBD1 or TRBD2 (5 bases each). The sequenced sample consisted of naive CD8+ T cells sorted from blood. The sequence was obtained from a woman under 40 in good health. In nucleotides, the CDR3 is TGTGCCAGCCGGGACGGTCTTAGCTCCTACGAGCAGTACTTC. It translates to CASRDGLSSYEQYF.